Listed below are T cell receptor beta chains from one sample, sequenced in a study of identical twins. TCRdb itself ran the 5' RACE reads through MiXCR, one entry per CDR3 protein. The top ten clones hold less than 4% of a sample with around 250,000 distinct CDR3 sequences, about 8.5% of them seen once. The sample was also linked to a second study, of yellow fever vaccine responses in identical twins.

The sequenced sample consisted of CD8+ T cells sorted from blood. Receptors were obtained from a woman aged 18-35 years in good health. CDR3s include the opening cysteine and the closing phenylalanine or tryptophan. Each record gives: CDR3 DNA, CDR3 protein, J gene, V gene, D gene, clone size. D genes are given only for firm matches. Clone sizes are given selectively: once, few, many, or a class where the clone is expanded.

TGTGCCAGCAGTTTTTTCAGGGATGGGTACGAGCAGTACTTC CASSFFRDGYEQYF TRBJ2-7 TRBV28 - -
TGTGCCATCAGTCCTCTCCCCCCAGCGGGAGGAAAATACGAGCAGTACTTC CAISPLPPAGGKYEQYF TRBJ2-7 TRBV10-3 TRBD2 -
TGCAGCGTTGAAGGGGGACTGGGGGGCACTGAAGCTTTCTTT CSVEGGLGGTEAFF TRBJ1-1 TRBV29-1 - few
TGTGCCAGCAGCCCGACACCCGAGTCCTACGAGCAGTACTTC CASSPTPESYEQYF TRBJ2-7 TRBV7-3 - -
TGTGCCAGCAGTGCCCCCCTCACCTACGAGCAGTACTTC CASSAPLTYEQYF TRBJ2-7 TRBV27 - -
TGTGCCACCAGCAGAGTACAGGGGAGCGCAGATACGCAGTATTTT CATSRVQGSADTQYF TRBJ2-3 TRBV15 TRBD1 few
TGTGCCAGCAGCTTAGAACCAGGGACTAGCGGGGACAATGAGCAGTTCTTC CASSLEPGTSGDNEQFF TRBJ2-1 TRBV11-2 TRBD2 many
TGCGCCAGCAGCGGGTCAGCGATGTACTATGGCTACACCTTC CASSGSAMYYGYTF TRBJ1-2 TRBV10-2 - few
TGCGCCAGCAGTCCATACTCCGGGACTAGCCCCCATGAGCAGTTCTTC CASSPYSGTSPHEQFF TRBJ2-1 TRBV23-1 TRBD2 few
TGTGCCAGCAGCCAAGGGCTAGCGGGGGGGAATATCTCCTACAATGAGCAGTTCTTC CASSQGLAGGNISYNEQFF TRBJ2-1 TRBV3-1 TRBD2 -
TGTGCCAGCAGAACACCGGGACAGGGGTCCTGTGAGCAGTTCTTC CASRTPGQGSCEQFF TRBJ2-1 TRBV6-4 TRBD1 many
TGTGCCAGCAGCCAAGTTTTTCCTAGCGGGAAGGATGAGCAGTTCTTC CASSQVFPSGKDEQFF TRBJ2-1 TRBV4-2 TRBD2 many
TGTGCCAGCAGGTTCCCAGGGGACCCCTACGAGCAGTACTTC CASRFPGDPYEQYF TRBJ2-7 TRBV2 - few
TGTGCCAGCAGGACTAGTTCCTTGGGCACCGGGGAGCTGTTTTTT CASRTSSLGTGELFF TRBJ2-2 TRBV27 - -
TGCAGCGTTGATCTCTGGGACCGAGGCACAGATACGCAGTATTTT CSVDLWDRGTDTQYF TRBJ2-3 TRBV29-1 - many
TGCGCCAGCAGCCAAGATAAGGCGGGGACCTACTACGAGCAGTACTTC CASSQDKAGTYYEQYF TRBJ2-7 TRBV4-3 - once
TGTGCCAGCAGTGCGTCTAGCGGGATGTACCAAGAGACCCAGTACTTC CASSASSGMYQETQYF TRBJ2-5 TRBV6-2/TRBV6-3 TRBD2 few
TGTGCCAGCAGTTCCCCGACAGACGGCACAGATACGCAGTATTTT CASSSPTDGTDTQYF TRBJ2-3 TRBV27 - -
TGTGCCAGCAGAGGACTAGCAGACACAGATACGCAGTATTTT CASRGLADTDTQYF TRBJ2-3 TRBV6-1 TRBD2 -
TGTGCCAGCAGCAGCAACAGGGGGGTGAACACTGAAGCTTTCTTT CASSSNRGVNTEAFF TRBJ1-1 TRBV7-9 TRBD1 -
TGTGCCAGCAGCTCCCAGGGGGGCCTAGATACGCAGTATTTT CASSSQGGLDTQYF TRBJ2-3 TRBV7-2 - -
TGTGCCAGCAGCCACCTTTCCCACAGGGGGGACGAAAAACTGTTTTTT CASSHLSHRGDEKLFF TRBJ1-4 TRBV3-1 TRBD1 -
TGTGCCAGGGACAGGGGGACTCAGCCCCAGCATTTT CARDRGTQPQHF TRBJ1-5 TRBV21-1 - many
TGCAGTGCTAGAGATGACGGGGAATACAATGAGCAGTTCTTC CSARDDGEYNEQFF TRBJ2-1 TRBV20-1 - many
TGCAGTGCTAGAGATCGTGATAGCGGGTACGAGCAGTACTTC CSARDRDSGYEQYF TRBJ2-7 TRBV20-1 TRBD2 many
TGTGCCAGCAGTGACGGGTATAATTCACCCCTCCACTTT CASSDGYNSPLHF TRBJ1-6 TRBV6-4 - many
TGTGCCATTCAAGGGGGCACAGATACGCAGTATTTT CAIQGGTDTQYF TRBJ2-3 TRBV5-3 - -
TGTGCTAGCAGCACGACAGGGAGGGGAAACACCGGGGAGCTGTTTTTT CASSTTGRGNTGELFF TRBJ2-2 TRBV7-7 - few
TGTGCCAGCAGTTTAGGGGAGGATGAGCAGTTCTTC CASSLGEDEQFF TRBJ2-1 TRBV12-3/TRBV12-4 - many
TGTGCCAGCAGTCTGAGAACAGGGGGGCAGGAGCAGTACTTC CASSLRTGGQEQYF TRBJ2-7 TRBV27 TRBD1 -
TGTGCCACCAGCACTACCATGAGGGGGCTACAGCCGAAATTTTACAATGAGCAGTTCTTC CATSTTMRGLQPKFYNEQFF TRBJ2-1 TRBV15 TRBD1 many
TGTGCCAGCAGCCAAGCGAGCCAAGTGAGGCCCCAAGAGACCCAGTACTTC CASSQASQVRPQETQYF TRBJ2-5 TRBV6-1 - few
TGTGCCAGCAGCCCCTTCGCGTGGAACTATGGCTACACCTTC CASSPFAWNYGYTF TRBJ1-2 TRBV12-3/TRBV12-4 - many
TGTGCCAGTTGGACAACGAGCTCCTACAATGAGCAGTTCTTC CASWTTSSYNEQFF TRBJ2-1 TRBV2 - -
TGCAGTGCTAGGGCAATAGCGGGGGGATCCTACGAGCAGTACTTC CSARAIAGGSYEQYF TRBJ2-7 TRBV20-1 TRBD2 -
TGTGCCAGCCAGACTAGCGGGACTGGGGCAGATACGCAGTATTTT CASQTSGTGADTQYF TRBJ2-3 TRBV2 TRBD2 -
TGCAGTGCTAAGACTAGCGGGAGCTCCTACGAGCAGTACTTC CSAKTSGSSYEQYF TRBJ2-7 TRBV20-1 TRBD2 few
TGTGCCACTTCCTGGAGGGTCAAAAACACCGGGGAGCTGTTTTTT CATSWRVKNTGELFF TRBJ2-2 TRBV28 - -
TGTGCCAGCAGCTTCCAGGCACAAGAGACCCAGTACTTC CASSFQAQETQYF TRBJ2-5 TRBV7-9 - -
TGTGCCAGCAGTCCATCCCGATTTACTGAAGCTTTCTTT CASSPSRFTEAFF TRBJ1-1 TRBV7-9 - many
TGTGCCGTTCCGGGACTAGCGCATTACAATGAGCAGTTCTTC CAVPGLAHYNEQFF TRBJ2-1 TRBV6-1 TRBD2 -
TGTGCCAGCAGTGGCGGGGTGGGCGAGCAGTACTTC CASSGGVGEQYF TRBJ2-7 TRBV12-3/TRBV12-4 - many
TGTGCCATCAAAGCACAGGGGTTCGCCTACGAGCAGTACTTC CAIKAQGFAYEQYF TRBJ2-7 TRBV10-3 TRBD1 -
TGTGCCAGCAGCTTTAAAAACACCGGGGAGCTGTTTTTT CASSFKNTGELFF TRBJ2-2 TRBV7-9 - -
TGTGCCTGCTGCCAAGAGGTGGAACTAGCGGGAGAAGGGTTCTTC CACCQEVELAGEGFF TRBJ2-1 TRBV3-1 TRBD2 -
TGCGCCAGCAGTGAGGCTAGTACTGAGCAGTTCTTC CASSEASTEQFF TRBJ2-1 TRBV10-1 - many